This TCR beta chain derives from a study of T cell responses to AZD1222 COVID-19 vaccine. General study points: Repertoires were obtained solely post-peak T cell response.

Germline V lookup: CDR1 KGHSY, CDR2 FQNENV. V gave up 4 bases and J gave up 5 bases; unmatched junction bases: 8. CDR3 length: 16 amino acids. Sequenced by immunoSEQ multiplex PCR; TCRdb stores in-frame clones only, minus some. The sample has under 250,000 clones, 90% to 95% seen once. This clone was seen more than once but under ten times. The antigen is unknown. The V call is TRBV16, the J call TRBJ1-6; 7 bases agree with TRBD1. The sequence was collected from an adult in good health. The sample in question was peripheral blood, obtained on day 0 of MenACWY control vaccination. CDR3 protein: CASSRNRGRDNSPLHF. The CDR3 DNA is TGTGCCAGCAGCCGGAACAGGGGCCGAGATAATTCACCCCTCCACTTT.